This T cell receptor beta chain is drawn from a study of shared T cell receptors in the human thymus (dated by TCRdb to the early 2020s). For context, the study as a whole: The study investigated the way shared, self-reactive T-cell receptor alpha chains are produced in the human thymus.

A remark on this clone: The antigen it binds to is not known. No qualities accompany the bases; no much larger clone lies one base away.

The CDR3 sequence holds 20 residues, the cysteine and phenylalanine included. Of the read, only the CDR3 DNA is kept; its 60 bases are in frame from base 1. According to the germline V gene (reference sequence), CDR1 reads GTSNPN and CDR2 reads SVGIG. Germline trimming: 4 bases from V, 3 bases from J; junction bases outside gene matches: 21. The method behind the library was the immunoSEQ multiplex PCR assay. TCRdb obtained this table from immuneACCESS and retained in-frame rearrangements with V and J assigned. These tables miss some clones; where compared with another copy, unresolved V genes account for less than half of the shortfall, and the remainder is unexplained. In all, the sample holds approximately 400,000 clones, and 95% of those were seen once. 0.02% of the sample is taken by the ten largest.

This sequence originates from a human donor. Sequencing was done on a sample of thymocytes. The V and J genes are TRBV30 and TRBJ2-3, and TRBD2 aligns with 11 junction nucleotides. The DNA reads as follows: TGTGCCTGGACCAAGGGGCCTTCTAGCGGGAGGTCGTTTTCTACAGATACGCAGTATTTT. The resulting protein is CAWTKGPSSGRSFSTDTQYF.